One TCR beta chain is described in this entry. Its antigen remains unidentified. This sample was included in a study of blood T cells in healthy people across ages. Per the germline V gene, CDR1 is SGHRS and CDR2 is YFSETQ. The CDR3 extends over 16 amino acids. Trimming at V came to 4 bases and at J to 3 bases, leaving 8 bases not matched to a gene. Findings and caveats of the study: Lack of knowledge of donor CMV status possibly confounded expanded clonotype changes.

Together with a sample-barcoded 5' primer, a J-beta primer mix was included in a second PCR lasting about 6 to 11 cycles. TCRdb ran MiXCR on the 5' RACE reads and lists one entry per CDR3 protein. The data hold 1,300,000 or so distinct CDR3 sequences, with roughly 64% observed a single time. This sequence joins TRBV5-1 and TRBJ2-1; 9 nucleotides match TRBD1. This clonotype was obtained from a man between 18 and 35 years old in good health. Sequencing was done on a sample of blood. The CDR3 sequence: CASSERQGVSYNEQFF. Written as DNA, the CDR3 is TGCGCCAGCAGCGAAAGACAGGGGGTGAGCTACAATGAGCAGTTCTTC.